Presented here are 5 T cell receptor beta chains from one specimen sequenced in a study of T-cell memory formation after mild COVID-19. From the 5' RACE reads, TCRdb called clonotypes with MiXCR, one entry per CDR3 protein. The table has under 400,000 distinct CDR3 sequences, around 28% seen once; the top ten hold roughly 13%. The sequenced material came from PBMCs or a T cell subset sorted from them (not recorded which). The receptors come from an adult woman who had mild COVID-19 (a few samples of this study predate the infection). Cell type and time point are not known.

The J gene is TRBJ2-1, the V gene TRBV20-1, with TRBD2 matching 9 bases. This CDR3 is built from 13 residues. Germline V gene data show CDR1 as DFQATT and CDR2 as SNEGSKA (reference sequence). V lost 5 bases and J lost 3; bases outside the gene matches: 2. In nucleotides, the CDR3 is TGCAGTGCTCCGACTAGCGGCTACAATGAGCAGTTCTTC. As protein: CSAPTSGYNEQFF.

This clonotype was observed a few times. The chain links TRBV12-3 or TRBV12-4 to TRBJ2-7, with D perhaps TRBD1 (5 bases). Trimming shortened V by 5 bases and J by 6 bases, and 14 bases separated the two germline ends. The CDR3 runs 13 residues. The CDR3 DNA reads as TGTGCCAGCAGTAAGACAGATCTCAGCGAGCAGTACTTC. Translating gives CASSKTDLSEQYF.

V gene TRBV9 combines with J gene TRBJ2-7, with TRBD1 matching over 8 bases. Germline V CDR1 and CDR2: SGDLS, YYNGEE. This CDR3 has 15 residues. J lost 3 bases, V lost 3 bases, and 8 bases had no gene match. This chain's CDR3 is CASSAQGASNYEQYF. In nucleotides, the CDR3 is TGTGCCAGCAGCGCGCAGGGGGCATCGAACTACGAGCAGTACTTC. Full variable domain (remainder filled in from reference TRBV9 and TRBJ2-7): DSGVTQTPKHLITATGQRVTLRCSPRSGDLSVYWYQQSLDQGLQFLIQYYNGEERAKGNILERFSAQQFPDLHSELNLSSLELGDSALYFCASSAQGASNYEQYFGPGTRLTVT.

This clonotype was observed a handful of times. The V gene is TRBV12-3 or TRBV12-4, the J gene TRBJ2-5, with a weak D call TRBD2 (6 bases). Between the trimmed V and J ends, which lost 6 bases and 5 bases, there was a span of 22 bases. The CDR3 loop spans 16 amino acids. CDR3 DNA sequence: TGTGCCAGCAGCCCCCCGGGGAGCTGGAGGGTGGAGACCCAGTACTTC. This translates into CASSPPGSWRVETQYF.

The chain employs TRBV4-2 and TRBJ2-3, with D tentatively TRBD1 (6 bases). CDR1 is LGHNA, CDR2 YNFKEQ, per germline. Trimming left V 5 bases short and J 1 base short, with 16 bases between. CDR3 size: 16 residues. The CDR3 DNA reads TGTGCCAGCAGCAAGATAGGGGGTGTCCGCACAGATACGCAGTATTTT. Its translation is CASSKIGGVRTDTQYF.